These T cell receptor beta chains were read from a single sample in a study of blood T cell repertoires in COVID-19. Libraries were prepared by immunoSEQ multiplex PCR; TCRdb keeps only in-frame clonotypes and omits some of them. The repertoire holds about 81,000 clones, with roughly 89% as singletons. Sequencing input: peripheral blood. The receptors derive from a woman aged 45-65 years in a cohort sampled during active COVID-19. Both conserved end residues are part of each CDR3. The order of the fields is V gene, J gene, D gene, clone size, CDR3 length, CDR3 DNA, CDR3 protein. The D gene is left open where the match is weak. Clone size is not always given. Where it is, it says once, few, many or a class for expanded clones.

>TRBV5-1|TRBJ2-7|TRBD2|.|15
TGCGCCAGCAGCTTGGAGGCTAGCGGGGCCAGGGAGCAGTACTTC
CASSLEASGAREQYF
>TRBV5-8|TRBJ2-7|TRBD1|.|14
TGTGCCAGCAGCCCGGGACAGGGGATCTACGAGCAGTACTTC
CASSPGQGIYEQYF
>TRBV5-1|TRBJ1-1|.|once|15
TGCGCCAGCAGCCGCGGGGGACGGATGAACACTGAAGCTTTCTTT
CASSRGGRMNTEAFF
>TRBV9|TRBJ2-3|TRBD2|.|15
TGTGCCAGCAGCGTGGATAGCGGGTACACAGATACGCAGTATTTT
CASSVDSGYTDTQYF
>TRBV5-4|TRBJ1-2|TRBD1|once|14
TGTGCCAGCAGCTTCGGGACAGAAAATTATGGCTACACCTTC
CASSFGTENYGYTF
>TRBV18|TRBJ1-2|TRBD1|.|14
TGTGCCAGCTCGCCGTATACAGGGGGCGAAGGCTACACCTTC
CASSPYTGGEGYTF
>TRBV6-4|TRBJ1-2|.|.|13
TGTGCCATGCTTATCGGCAGGCGCTATGGCTACACCTTC
CAMLIGRRYGYTF
>TRBV5-1|TRBJ2-2|.|.|17
TGCGCCAGCAGCTTGGCCGGGGTAACACAAGGGCCCGGGGAGCTGTTTTTT
CASSLAGVTQGPGELFF
>TRBV12-5|TRBJ2-1|TRBD2|.|13
TGTGCTAGTGCCCTAGCGGGTGGATCTGAGCAGTTCTTC
CASALAGGSEQFF
>TRBV27|TRBJ1-6|TRBD1|few|18
TGTGCCAGCAGTTTAAGACAGGGGCCAAGCTCCTATAATTCACCCCTCCACTTT
CASSLRQGPSSYNSPLHF
>TRBV29-1|TRBJ2-3|TRBD2|.|13
TGCAGCGTTGCCAAGCGGGAGTTAGATACGCAGTATTTT
CSVAKRELDTQYF
>TRBV4-1|TRBJ1-4|.|.|17
TGCGCCAGCAGCCCAGAACTGAGGGCTTCAACTAATGAAAAACTGTTTTTT
CASSPELRASTNEKLFF
>TRBV9|TRBJ1-2|.|.|17
TGTGCCAGCAGCGCCTCCGGGACAAACACCTGGCCCTATGGCTACACCTTC
CASSASGTNTWPYGYTF
>TRBV9|TRBJ2-3|.|.|17
TGTGCCAGCAGCGTAGGAACCCTTCTAGCTGGCACAGATACGCAGTATTTT
CASSVGTLLAGTDTQYF
>TRBV5-1|TRBJ1-1|TRBD1|.|16
TGCGCCAGCAGCGCCTGGCCGGGACAGGGGAACACTGAAGCTTTCTTT
CASSAWPGQGNTEAFF
>TRBV19|TRBJ2-3|.|once|14
TGTGCCAGTAGTATTCAGATTAGCACAGATACGCAGTATTTT
CASSIQISTDTQYF
>TRBV5-1|TRBJ1-1|TRBD1|.|14
TGCGCCAGCAGCTACGGGACAGGGGGGACTGAAGCTTTCTTT
CASSYGTGGTEAFF